Here is one TCR beta chain with its context. This entry belongs to a study of cytomegalovirus exposure and HLA in healthy donors. This PCR relied on a set of 60 Vbeta primers and 13 Jbeta primers. The data were produced by immunoSEQ multiplex PCR, yet TCRdb's version contains in-frame clones alone and is incomplete. The sample includes some 76,000 clones. J was trimmed by 2 bases and V by 4 bases; bases with no gene match: 4. Germline assignment: CDR1 SGHRS and CDR2 YFSETQ. The CDR3 is 15 amino acids. The sample taken for sequencing was PBMCs. This clonotype was obtained from a boy between 5 and 17 years old in good health and CMV-seronegative. V gene TRBV5-1 combines with J gene TRBJ2-7, with 12 bases aligning to TRBD1. The CDR3 loop reads CASSMGQGATYEQYF. CDR3 coding DNA: TGCGCCAGCAGCATGGGACAGGGGGCTACCTACGAGCAGTACTTC.